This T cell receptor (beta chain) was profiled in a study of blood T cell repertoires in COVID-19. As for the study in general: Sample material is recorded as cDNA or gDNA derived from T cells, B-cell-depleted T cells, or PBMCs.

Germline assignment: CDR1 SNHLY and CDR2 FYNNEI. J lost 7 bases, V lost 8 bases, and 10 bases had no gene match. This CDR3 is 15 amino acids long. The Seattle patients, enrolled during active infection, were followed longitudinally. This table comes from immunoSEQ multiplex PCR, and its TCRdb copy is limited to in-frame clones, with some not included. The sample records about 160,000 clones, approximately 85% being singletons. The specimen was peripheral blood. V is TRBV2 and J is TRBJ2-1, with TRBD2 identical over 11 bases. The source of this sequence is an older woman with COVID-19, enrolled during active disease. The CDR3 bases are TGTGCCAGCGCCCGACTAGCGGGACTTCGGAATGAGCAGTTCTTC. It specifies CASARLAGLRNEQFF.